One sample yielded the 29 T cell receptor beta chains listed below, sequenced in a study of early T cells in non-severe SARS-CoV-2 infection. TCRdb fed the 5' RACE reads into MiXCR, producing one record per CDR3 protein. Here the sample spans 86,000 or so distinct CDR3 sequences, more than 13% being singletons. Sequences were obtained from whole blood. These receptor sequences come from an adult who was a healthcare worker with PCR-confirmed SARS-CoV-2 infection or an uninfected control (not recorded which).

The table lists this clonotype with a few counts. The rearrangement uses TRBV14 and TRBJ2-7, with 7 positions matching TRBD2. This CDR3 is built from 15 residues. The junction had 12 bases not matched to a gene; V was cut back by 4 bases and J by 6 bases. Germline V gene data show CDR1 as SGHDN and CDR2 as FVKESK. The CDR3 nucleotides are TGTGCCAGCAGCCCCCGCGGGGAGGGCGTTTCCGAGCAGTACTTC. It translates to CASSPRGEGVSEQYF.

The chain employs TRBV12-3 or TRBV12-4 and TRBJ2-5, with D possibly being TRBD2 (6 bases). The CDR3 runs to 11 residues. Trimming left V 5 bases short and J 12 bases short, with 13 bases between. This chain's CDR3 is CASSGTREEYF. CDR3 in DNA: TGTGCCAGCAGTGGCACTAGGGAGGAGTACTTC.

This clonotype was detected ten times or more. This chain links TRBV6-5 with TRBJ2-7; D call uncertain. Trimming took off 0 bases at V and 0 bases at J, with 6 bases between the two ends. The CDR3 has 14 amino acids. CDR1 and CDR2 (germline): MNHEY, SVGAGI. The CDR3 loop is CASSYSLGSYEQYF. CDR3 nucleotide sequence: TGTGCCAGCAGTTACTCGCTGGGCTCCTACGAGCAGTACTTC.

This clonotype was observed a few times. The CDR3 loop is CATAPTGGSYNEQFF. CDR3 DNA sequence: TGTGCCACTGCACCGACAGGGGGATCCTACAATGAGCAGTTCTTC. The V gene is TRBV24-1, the J gene TRBJ2-1; 9 nucleotides line up with TRBD1. Germline V lookup: CDR1 KGHDR, CDR2 SFDVKD. With V trimmed by 10 bases and J by 1 base, 7 bases remained unmatched. The CDR3 has 15 amino acids.

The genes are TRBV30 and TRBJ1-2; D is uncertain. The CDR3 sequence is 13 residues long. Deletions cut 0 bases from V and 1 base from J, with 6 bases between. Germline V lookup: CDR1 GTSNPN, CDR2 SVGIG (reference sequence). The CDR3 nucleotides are TGTGCCTGGAGTGTGAGCCTTAACTATGGCTACACCTTC. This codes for CAWSVSLNYGYTF.

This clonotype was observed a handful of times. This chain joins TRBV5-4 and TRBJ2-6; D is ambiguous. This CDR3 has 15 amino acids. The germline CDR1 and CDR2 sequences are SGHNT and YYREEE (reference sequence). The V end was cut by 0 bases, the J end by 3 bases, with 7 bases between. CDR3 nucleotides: TGTGCCAGCAGCTTGGACGGCGTTGGGGCCAACGTCCTGACTTTC. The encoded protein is CASSLDGVGANVLTF.

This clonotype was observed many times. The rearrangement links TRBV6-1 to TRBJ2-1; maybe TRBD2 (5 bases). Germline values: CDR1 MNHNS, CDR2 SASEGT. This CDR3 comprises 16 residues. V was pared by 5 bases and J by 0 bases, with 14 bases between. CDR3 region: CASSSLRGYSYNEQFF. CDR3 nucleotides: TGTGCCAGCAGTAGCCTCCGGGGATACTCCTACAATGAGCAGTTCTTC.

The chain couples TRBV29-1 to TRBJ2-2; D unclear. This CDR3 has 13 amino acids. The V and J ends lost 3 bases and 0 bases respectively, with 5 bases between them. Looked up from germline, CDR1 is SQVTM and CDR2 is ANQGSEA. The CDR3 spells CSVDRTNTGELFF. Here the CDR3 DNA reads TGCAGCGTTGATAGGACGAACACCGGGGAGCTGTTTTTT.

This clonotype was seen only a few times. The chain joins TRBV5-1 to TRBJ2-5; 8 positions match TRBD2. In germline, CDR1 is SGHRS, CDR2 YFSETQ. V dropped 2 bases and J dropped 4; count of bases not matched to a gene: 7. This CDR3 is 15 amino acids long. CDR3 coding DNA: TGCGCCAGCAGCTTATCCCCGGGAGGGCCAGAGACCCAGTACTTC. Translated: CASSLSPGGPETQYF.

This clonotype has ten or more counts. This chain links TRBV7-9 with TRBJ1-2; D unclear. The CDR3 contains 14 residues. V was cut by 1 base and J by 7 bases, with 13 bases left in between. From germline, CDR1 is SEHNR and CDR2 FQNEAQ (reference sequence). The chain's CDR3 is CASSLETRLGGYTF. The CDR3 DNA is TGTGCCAGCAGCTTAGAAACGCGGTTGGGTGGCTACACCTTC.

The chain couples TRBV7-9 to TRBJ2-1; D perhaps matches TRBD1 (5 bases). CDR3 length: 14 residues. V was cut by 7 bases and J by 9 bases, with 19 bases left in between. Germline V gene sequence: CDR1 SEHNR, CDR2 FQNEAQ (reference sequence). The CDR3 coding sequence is TGTGCCAGCACCCTTGCTTCAGGGTACGCTGAGCAGTTCTTC. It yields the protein CASTLASGYAEQFF. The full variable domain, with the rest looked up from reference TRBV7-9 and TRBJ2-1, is DTGVSQNPRHKITKRGQNVTFRCDPISEHNRLYWYRQTLGQGPEFLTYFQNEAQLEKSRLLSDRFSAERPKGSFSTLEIQRTEQGDSAMYLCASTLASGYAEQFFGPGTRLTVL.

The CDR3 loop reads CAWSVSPIQAQYF. In DNA, the CDR3 is TGTGCCTGGAGTGTCTCGCCTATCCAAGCGCAGTATTTT. The V gene is TRBV30, the J gene TRBJ2-3; D is uncertain. There are 13 residues in the CDR3. Germline V gene sequence: CDR1 GTSNPN, CDR2 SVGIG (reference sequence). V gave up 0 bases and J gave up 10 bases, with 14 bases separating them. The whole variable domain, filled in from reference TRBV30 and TRBJ2-3, reads SQTIHQWPATLVQPVGSPLSLECTVEGTSNPNLYWYRQAAGRGLQLLFYSVGIGQISSEVPQNLSASRPQDRQFILSSKKLLLSDSGFYLCAWSVSPIQAQYFGPGTRLTVL.

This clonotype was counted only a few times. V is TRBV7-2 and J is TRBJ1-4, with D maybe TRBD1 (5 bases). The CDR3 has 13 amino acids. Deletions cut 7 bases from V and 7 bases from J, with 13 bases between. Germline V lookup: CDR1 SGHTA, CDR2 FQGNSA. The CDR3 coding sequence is TGTGCCAGCAAACCGGGACCAGGTGAAAAACTGTTTTTT. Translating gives CASKPGPGEKLFF.

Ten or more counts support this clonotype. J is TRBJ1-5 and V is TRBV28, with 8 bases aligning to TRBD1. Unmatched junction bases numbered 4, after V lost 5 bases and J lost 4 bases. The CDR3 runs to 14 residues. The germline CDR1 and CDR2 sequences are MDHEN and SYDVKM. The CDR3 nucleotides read TGTGCCAGCAGTCAAAGACAGGGGAATCAGCCCCAGCATTTT. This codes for CASSQRQGNQPQHF.

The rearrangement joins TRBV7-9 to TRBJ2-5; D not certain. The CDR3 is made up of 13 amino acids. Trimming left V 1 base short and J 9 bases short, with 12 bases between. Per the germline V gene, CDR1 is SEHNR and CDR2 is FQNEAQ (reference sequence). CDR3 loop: CASSLGPLESQYF. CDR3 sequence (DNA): TGTGCCAGCAGCTTAGGTCCATTGGAGTCCCAGTACTTC.

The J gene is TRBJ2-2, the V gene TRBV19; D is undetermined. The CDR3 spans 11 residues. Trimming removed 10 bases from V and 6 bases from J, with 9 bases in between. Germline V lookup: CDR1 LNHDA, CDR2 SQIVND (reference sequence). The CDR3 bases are TGTGCCACTTGGATAGCCGGGGAGCTGTTTTTT. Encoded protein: CATWIAGELFF.

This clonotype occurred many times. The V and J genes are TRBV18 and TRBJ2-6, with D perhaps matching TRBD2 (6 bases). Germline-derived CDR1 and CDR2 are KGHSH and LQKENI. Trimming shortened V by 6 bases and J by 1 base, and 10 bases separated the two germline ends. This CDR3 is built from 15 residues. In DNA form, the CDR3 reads TGTGCCAGCTCTTCGGGGGTGTCTGGGGCCAACGTCCTGACTTTC. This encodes CASSSGVSGANVLTF.

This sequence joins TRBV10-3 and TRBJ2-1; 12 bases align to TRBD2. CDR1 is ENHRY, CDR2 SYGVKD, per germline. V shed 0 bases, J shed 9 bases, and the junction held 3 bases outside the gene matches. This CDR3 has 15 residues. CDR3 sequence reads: CAISESLAGGSEQFF. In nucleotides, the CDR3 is TGTGCCATCAGTGAGTCACTAGCGGGGGGCTCTGAGCAGTTCTTC.

CDR3 loop: CASTLGTGDQPQHF. The CDR3 coding sequence is TGTGCCAGCACCCTGGGGACAGGGGATCAGCCCCAGCATTTT. This chain uses TRBV9 with TRBJ1-5; TRBD1 matches 10 bases. Looked up from germline, CDR1 is SGDLS and CDR2 is YYNGEE. The length of the CDR3 is 14 residues. The V segment lost 6 bases and the J segment 5 bases; nucleotides outside the gene matches: 5.

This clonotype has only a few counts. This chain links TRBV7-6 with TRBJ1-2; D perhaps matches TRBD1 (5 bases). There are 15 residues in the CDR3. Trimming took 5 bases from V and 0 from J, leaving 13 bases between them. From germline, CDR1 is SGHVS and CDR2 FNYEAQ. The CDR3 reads CASSPGGTANYGYTF. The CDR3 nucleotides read TGTGCCAGCAGCCCTGGGGGGACGGCTAACTATGGCTACACCTTC.

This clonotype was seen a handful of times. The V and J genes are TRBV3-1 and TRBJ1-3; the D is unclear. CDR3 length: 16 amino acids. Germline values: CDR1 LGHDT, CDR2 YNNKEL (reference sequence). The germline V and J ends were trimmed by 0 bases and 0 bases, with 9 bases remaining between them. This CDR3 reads CASSQDYGISGNTIYF. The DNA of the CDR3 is TGTGCCAGCAGCCAAGATTATGGAATCTCTGGAAACACCATATATTTT.

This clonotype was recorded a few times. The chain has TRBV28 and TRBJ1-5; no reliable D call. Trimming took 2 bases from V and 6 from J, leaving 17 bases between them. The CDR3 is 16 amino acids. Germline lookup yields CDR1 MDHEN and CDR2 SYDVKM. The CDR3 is CASSLGGAGPSQPQHF. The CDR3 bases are TGTGCCAGCAGTTTAGGTGGCGCCGGGCCCAGTCAGCCCCAGCATTTT.

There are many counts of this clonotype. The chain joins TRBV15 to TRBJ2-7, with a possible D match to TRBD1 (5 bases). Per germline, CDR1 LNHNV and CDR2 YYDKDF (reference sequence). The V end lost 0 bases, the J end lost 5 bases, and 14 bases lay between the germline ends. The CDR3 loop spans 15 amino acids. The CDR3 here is CATSRDPAGINEQYF. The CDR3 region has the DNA TGTGCCACCAGCAGAGATCCAGCAGGGATCAACGAGCAGTACTTC.

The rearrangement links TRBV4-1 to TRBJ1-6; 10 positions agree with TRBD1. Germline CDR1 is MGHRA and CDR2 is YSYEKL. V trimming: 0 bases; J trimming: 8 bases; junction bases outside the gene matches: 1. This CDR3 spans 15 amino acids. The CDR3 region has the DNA TGCGCCAGCAGCCAAGATGGGACAGGGGATTCACCCCTCCACTTT. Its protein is CASSQDGTGDSPLHF.

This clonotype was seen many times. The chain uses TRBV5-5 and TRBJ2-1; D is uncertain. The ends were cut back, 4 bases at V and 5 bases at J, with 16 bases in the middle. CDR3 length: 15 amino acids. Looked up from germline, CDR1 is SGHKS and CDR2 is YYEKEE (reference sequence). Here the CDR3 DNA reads TGTGCCAGCAGCCGACTCCAGAATTACAACAATGAGCAGTTCTTC. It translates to CASSRLQNYNNEQFF. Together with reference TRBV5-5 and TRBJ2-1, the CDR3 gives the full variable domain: DAGVTQSPTHLIKTRGQQVTLRCSPISGHKSVSWYQQVLGQGPQFIFQYYEKEERGRGNFPDRFSARQFPNYSSELNVNALLLGDSALYLCASSRLQNYNNEQFFGPGTRLTVL.

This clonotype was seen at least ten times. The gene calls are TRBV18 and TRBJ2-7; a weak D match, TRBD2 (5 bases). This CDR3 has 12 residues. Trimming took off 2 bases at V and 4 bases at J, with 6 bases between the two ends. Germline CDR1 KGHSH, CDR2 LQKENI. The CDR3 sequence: CASSPRGYEQYF. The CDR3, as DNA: TGTGCCAGCTCACCAAGAGGGTACGAGCAGTACTTC.

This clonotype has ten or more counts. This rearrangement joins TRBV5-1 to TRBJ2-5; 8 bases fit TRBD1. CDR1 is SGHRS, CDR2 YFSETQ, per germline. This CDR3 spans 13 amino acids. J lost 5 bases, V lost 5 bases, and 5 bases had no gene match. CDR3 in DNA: TGCGCCAGCAGGGACAGGGATGAGGAGACCCAGTACTTC. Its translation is CASRDRDEETQYF.

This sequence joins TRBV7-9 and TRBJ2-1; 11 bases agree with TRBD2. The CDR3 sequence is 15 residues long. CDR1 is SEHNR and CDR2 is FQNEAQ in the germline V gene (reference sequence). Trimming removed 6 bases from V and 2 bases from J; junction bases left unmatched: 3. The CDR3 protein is CASRRSGGAYNEQFF. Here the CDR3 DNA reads TGTGCCAGCAGGCGTAGCGGGGGGGCCTACAATGAGCAGTTCTTC.

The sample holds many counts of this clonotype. This CDR3 is CASRRDYRGEQFF. The CDR3 bases are TGTGCCAGCAGGCGGGACTATCGCGGAGAGCAGTTCTTC. J is TRBJ2-1 and V is TRBV12-3 or TRBV12-4; 7 bases match TRBD2. J gave up 10 bases and V 6 bases, and 9 bases lay outside the gene matches. The CDR3 runs 13 residues.